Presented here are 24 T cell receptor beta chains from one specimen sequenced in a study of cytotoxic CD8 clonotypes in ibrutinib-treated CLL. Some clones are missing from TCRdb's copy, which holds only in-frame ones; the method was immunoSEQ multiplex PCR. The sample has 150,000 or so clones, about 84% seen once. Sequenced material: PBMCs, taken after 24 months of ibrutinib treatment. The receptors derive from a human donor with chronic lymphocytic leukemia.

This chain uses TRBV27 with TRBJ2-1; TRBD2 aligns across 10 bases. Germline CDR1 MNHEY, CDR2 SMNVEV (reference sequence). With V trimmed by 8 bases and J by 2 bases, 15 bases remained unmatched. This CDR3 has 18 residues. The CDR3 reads CASREWTSGSRAYNEQFF. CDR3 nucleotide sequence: TGTGCCAGCCGTGAATGGACTAGCGGATCCAGGGCCTACAATGAGCAGTTCTTC.

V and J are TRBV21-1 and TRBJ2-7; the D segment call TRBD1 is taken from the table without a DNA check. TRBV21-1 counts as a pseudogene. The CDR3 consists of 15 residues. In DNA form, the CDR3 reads TGTGCCAGCAGCATGAAGGGGTCGAGCTCCTACGAGCAGTACTTC. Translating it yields CASSMKGSSSYEQYF.

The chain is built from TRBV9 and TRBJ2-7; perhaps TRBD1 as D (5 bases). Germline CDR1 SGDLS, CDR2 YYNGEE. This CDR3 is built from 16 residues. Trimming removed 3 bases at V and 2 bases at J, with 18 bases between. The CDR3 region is CASSASGFSRTYEQYF. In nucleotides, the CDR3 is TGTGCCAGCAGCGCTTCAGGGTTTTCTAGGACCTACGAGCAGTACTTC.

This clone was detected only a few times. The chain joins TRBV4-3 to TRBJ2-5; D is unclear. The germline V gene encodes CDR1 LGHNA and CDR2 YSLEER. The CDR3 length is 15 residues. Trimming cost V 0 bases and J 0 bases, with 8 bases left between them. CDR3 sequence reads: CASSQEGTDQETQYF. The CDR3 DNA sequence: TGCGCCAGCAGCCAAGAGGGAACAGACCAAGAGACCCAGTACTTC.

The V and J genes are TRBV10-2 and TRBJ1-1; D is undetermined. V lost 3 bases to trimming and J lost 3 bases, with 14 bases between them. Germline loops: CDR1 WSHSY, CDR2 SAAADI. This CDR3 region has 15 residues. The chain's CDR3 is CASSDPIRDDTEAFF. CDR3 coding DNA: TGCGCCAGCAGTGATCCCATCAGAGATGACACTGAAGCTTTCTTT.

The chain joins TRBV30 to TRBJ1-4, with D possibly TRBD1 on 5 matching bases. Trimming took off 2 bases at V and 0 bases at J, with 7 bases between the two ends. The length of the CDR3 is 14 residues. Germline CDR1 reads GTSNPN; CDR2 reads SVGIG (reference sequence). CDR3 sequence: CAWSRGPTNEKLFF. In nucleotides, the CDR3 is TGTGCCTGGAGTCGGGGACCAACTAATGAAAAACTGTTTTTT.

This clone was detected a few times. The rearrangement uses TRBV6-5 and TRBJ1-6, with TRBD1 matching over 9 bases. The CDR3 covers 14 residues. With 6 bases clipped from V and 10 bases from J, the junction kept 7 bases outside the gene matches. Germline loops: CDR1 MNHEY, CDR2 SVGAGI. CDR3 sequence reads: CASSTGGIWSPLHF. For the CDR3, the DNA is TGTGCCAGCAGCACAGGGGGCATTTGGTCACCCCTCCACTTT.

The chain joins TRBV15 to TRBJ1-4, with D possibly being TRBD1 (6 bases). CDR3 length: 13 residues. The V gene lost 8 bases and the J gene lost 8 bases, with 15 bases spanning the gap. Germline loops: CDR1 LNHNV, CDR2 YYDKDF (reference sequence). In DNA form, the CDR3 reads TGTGCCACCCGGGACGGGGGCAGGGAAAAACTGTTTTTT. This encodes CATRDGGREKLFF. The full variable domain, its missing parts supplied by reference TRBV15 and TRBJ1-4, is DAMVIQNPRYQVTQFGKPVTLSCSQTLNHNVMYWYQQKSSQAPKLLFHYYDKDFNNEADTPDNFQSRRPNTSFCFLDIRSPGLGDTAMYLCATRDGGREKLFFGSGTQLSVL.

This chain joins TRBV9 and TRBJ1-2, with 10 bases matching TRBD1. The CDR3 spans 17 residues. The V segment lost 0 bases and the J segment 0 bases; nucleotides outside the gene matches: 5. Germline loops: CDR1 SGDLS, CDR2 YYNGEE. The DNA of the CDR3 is TGTGCCAGCAGCGTAGGGGACAGGGGTACCTCTAACTATGGCTACACCTTC. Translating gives CASSVGDRGTSNYGYTF.

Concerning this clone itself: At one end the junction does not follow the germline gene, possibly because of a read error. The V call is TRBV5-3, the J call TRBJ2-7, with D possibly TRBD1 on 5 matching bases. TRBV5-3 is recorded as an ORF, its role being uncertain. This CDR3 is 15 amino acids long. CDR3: CARTLGINRIHEQYF. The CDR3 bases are TGTGCCAGAACCTTGGGAATCAACAGGATCCACGAGCAGTACTTC.

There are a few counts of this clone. The CDR3 bases are TGTGCCAGCAGCCCACAGACCGAATTCTATGGCTACACCTTC. It yields the protein CASSPQTEFYGYTF. V and J are TRBV4-2 and TRBJ1-2; D call uncertain. The V gene lost 4 bases and the J gene lost 4 bases, with 13 bases spanning the gap. CDR1 LGHNA and CDR2 YNFKEQ come from the germline V gene. CDR3 length equals 14 residues.

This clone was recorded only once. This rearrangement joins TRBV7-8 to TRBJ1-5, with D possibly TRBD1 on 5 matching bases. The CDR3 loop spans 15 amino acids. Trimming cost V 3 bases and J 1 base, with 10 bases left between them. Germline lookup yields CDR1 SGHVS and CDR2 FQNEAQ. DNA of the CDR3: TGTGCCAGCAGCTTCGGCAGGGTAAGCAATCAGCCCCAGCATTTT. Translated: CASSFGRVSNQPQHF.

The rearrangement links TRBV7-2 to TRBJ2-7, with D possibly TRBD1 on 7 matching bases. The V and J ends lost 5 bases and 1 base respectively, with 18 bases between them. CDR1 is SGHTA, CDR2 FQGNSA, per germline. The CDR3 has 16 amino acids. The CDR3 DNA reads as TGTGCCAGCAGCCGTACAGGGGCGGGGAAATCCTACGAGCAGTACTTC. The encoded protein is CASSRTGAGKSYEQYF.

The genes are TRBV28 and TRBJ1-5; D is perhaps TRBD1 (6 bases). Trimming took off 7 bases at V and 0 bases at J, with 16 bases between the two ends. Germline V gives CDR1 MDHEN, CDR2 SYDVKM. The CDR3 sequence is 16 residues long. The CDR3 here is CASNNRGAGSNQPQHF. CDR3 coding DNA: TGTGCCAGCAACAATCGGGGGGCAGGTAGCAATCAGCCCCAGCATTTT.

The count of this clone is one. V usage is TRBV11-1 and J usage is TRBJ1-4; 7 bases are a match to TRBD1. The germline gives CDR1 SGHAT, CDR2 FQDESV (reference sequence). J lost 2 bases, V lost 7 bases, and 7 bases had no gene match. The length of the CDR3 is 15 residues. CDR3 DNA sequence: TGTGCCAGCACCCAGGGGGACGTGACTAATGAAAAACTGTTTTTT. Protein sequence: CASTQGDVTNEKLFF.

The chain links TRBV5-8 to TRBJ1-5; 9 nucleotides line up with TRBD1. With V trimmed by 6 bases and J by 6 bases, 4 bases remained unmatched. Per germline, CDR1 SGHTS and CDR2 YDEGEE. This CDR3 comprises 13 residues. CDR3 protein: CASNTDRGQPQHF. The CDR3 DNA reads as TGTGCCAGCAACACGGACAGGGGTCAGCCCCAGCATTTT.

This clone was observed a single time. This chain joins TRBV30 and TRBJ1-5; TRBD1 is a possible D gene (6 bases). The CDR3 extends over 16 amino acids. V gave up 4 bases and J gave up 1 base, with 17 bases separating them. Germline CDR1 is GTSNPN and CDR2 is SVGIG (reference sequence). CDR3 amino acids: CAWTPRGGGSNQPQHF. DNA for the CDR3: TGTGCCTGGACCCCCCGGGGAGGGGGAAGCAATCAGCCCCAGCATTTT.

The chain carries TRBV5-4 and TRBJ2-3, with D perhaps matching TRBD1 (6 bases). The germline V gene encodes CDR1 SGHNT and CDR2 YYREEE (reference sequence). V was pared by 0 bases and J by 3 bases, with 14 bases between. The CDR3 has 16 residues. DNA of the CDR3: TGTGCCAGCAGCTTGGGAGGATTAGGGGGTACAGATACGCAGTATTTT. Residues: CASSLGGLGGTDTQYF.

In DNA form, the CDR3 reads TGTGCCAGCAGCAGTGGACAGGGGGCAACAGAGACCCAGTACTTC. It yields the protein CASSSGQGATETQYF. The chain links TRBV11-2 to TRBJ2-5, with 11 bases identical to TRBD1. The CDR3 is 15 amino acids. V was clipped by 5 bases and J by 4 bases; unmatched bases: 6. Germline loops: CDR1 SGHAT, CDR2 FQNNGV.

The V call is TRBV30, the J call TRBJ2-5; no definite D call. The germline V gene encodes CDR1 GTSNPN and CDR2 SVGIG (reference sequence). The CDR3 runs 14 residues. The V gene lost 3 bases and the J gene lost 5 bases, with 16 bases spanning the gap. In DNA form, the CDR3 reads TGTGCCTGGAGGTACGTGGGGTCCGGGGAGACCCAGTACTTC. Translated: CAWRYVGSGETQYF.

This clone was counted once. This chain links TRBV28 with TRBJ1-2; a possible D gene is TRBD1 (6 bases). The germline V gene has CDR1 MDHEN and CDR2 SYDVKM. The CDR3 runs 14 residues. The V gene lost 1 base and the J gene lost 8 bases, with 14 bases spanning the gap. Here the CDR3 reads CASSLYTGLVGYTF. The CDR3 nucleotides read TGTGCCAGCAGTTTATACACAGGGCTGGTCGGCTACACCTTC.

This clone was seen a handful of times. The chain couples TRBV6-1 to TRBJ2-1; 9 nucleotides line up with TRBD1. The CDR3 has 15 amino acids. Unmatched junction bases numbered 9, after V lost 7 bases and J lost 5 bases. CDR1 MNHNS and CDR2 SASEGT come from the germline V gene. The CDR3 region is CASIFGQGKDNEQFF. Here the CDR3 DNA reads TGTGCCAGCATCTTCGGACAGGGGAAGGACAATGAGCAGTTCTTC.

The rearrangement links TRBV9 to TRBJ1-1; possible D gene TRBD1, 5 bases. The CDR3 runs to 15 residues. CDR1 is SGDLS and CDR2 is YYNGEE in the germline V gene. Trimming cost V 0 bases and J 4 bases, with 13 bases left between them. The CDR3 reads CASSVVGGTSTEAFF. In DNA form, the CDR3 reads TGTGCCAGCAGCGTAGTGGGGGGGACTTCCACTGAAGCTTTCTTT.

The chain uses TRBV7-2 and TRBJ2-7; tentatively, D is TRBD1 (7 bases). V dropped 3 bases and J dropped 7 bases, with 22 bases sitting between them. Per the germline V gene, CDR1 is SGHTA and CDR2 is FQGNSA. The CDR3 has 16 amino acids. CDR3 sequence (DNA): TGTGCCAGCAGCTTTTCCTACAGGGGCGGGACGGGAGAGCAGTACTTC. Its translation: CASSFSYRGGTGEQYF.